What follows are 16 T cell receptor beta chains derived from one specimen sequenced in a study of cytomegalovirus exposure and HLA in healthy donors. The PCR made use of 60 Vbeta and 13 Jbeta primers. The assay was immunoSEQ multiplex PCR, and TCRdb's table has in-frame clones only and misses some. The top ten hold about 0.91% of the sample, which has 150,000 to 200,000 clones, about 80% seen once. Material for sequencing was PBMCs. The receptors here all came from a woman aged 45-60 years in good health and CMV-seropositive.

J is TRBJ1-4 and V is TRBV5-6; TRBD1 is a possible D gene (5 bases). In germline, CDR1 is SGHDT, CDR2 YYEEEE. V gave up 2 bases and J gave up 5 bases, with 10 bases separating them. The CDR3 has 14 residues. This chain's CDR3 is CASSFQGSNEKLFF. The CDR3 region has the DNA TGTGCCAGCAGCTTTCAGGGTTCGAATGAAAAACTGTTTTTT.

The V call is TRBV2, the J call TRBJ2-3, with 7 positions matching TRBD1. V lost 1 base and J lost 5; bases outside the gene matches: 3. The germline V gene has CDR1 SNHLY and CDR2 FYNNEI. This CDR3 is 14 amino acids long. The CDR3 coding sequence is TGTGCCAGCAGTGAAGGAGGGGGCCAAGATACGCAGTATTTT. Translated: CASSEGGGQDTQYF.

The chain is built from TRBV7-2 and TRBJ2-3; 13 bases map to TRBD2. The ends lost 5 bases at V and 2 bases at J; junction bases unmatched: 13. CDR1 and CDR2 (germline): SGHTA, FQGNSA. CDR3 length equals 19 residues. The CDR3 DNA reads as TGTGCCAGCAGCCACCGGGGTAGGGGACTAGCGGGGCCCACAGATACGCAGTATTTT. It translates to CASSHRGRGLAGPTDTQYF.

A few counts support this clone. This rearrangement joins TRBV4-3 to TRBJ1-4; maybe TRBD1 (6 bases). The CDR3 has 17 amino acids. CDR1 and CDR2 (germline): LGHNA, YSLEER. The V end lost 3 bases, the J end lost 3 bases, and 17 bases lay between the germline ends. The CDR3 coding sequence is TGCGCCAGCAGCCACGGAATGCTAGGGGGAGCTAATGAAAAACTGTTTTTT. It translates to CASSHGMLGGANEKLFF.

The CDR3 is CASSGTANTEAFF. The CDR3 DNA reads as TGCGCCAGCAGTGGGACAGCCAACACTGAAGCTTTCTTT. This chain links TRBV10-1 with TRBJ1-1, with D possibly matching TRBD1 (6 bases). Germline CDR1 reads WNHNN; CDR2 reads SYGVQD (reference sequence). The CDR3 covers 13 residues. V was clipped by 4 bases and J by 2 bases, with 8 bases between them.

The genes are TRBV5-1 and TRBJ1-1; possibly TRBD1 for D (5 bases). This CDR3 contains 15 residues. The germline V and J ends were trimmed by 1 base and 0 bases, with 10 bases remaining between them. CDR1 is SGHRS and CDR2 is YFSETQ in the germline V gene. The CDR3 loop is CASSLLGGMNTEAFF. The DNA for the CDR3 is TGCGCCAGCAGCTTGTTGGGGGGAATGAACACTGAAGCTTTCTTT.

The V and J genes are TRBV7-6 and TRBJ2-3; TRBD2 agrees at 8 bases. The CDR3 sequence is 14 residues long. With 0 bases clipped from V and 4 bases from J, the junction kept 0 bases outside the gene matches. Germline lookup yields CDR1 SGHVS and CDR2 FNYEAQ. The CDR3 DNA reads as TGTGCCAGCAGCTTAGCCGGGGGGGCAGATACGCAGTATTTT. Protein sequence: CASSLAGGADTQYF.

This rearrangement joins TRBV13 to TRBJ2-1; TRBD1 aligns across 8 bases. After removal of 1 base from V and 9 bases from J, the junction contained 8 bases not matched to a gene. The CDR3 length is 15 residues. Looked up from germline, CDR1 is PRHDT and CDR2 is FYEKMQ (reference sequence). The CDR3 sequence: CASSLEGQGAGEQFF. As DNA, the CDR3 is TGTGCCAGCAGCTTAGAGGGGCAGGGGGCGGGTGAGCAGTTCTTC.

The V gene is TRBV5-4, the J gene TRBJ1-4; D may be TRBD1 (5 bases). V was cut by 3 bases and J by 5 bases, with 14 bases left in between. Germline-derived CDR1 and CDR2 are SGHNT and YYREEE (reference sequence). The CDR3 has 15 amino acids. For the CDR3, the DNA is TGTGCCAGCAGCTACGGGCAGGGAGGAAATGAAAAACTGTTTTTT. It translates to CASSYGQGGNEKLFF.

This sequence joins TRBV7-2 and TRBJ1-3; D gene unclear. Deletions cut 2 bases from V and 6 bases from J, with 8 bases between. Germline V gene lookup returns CDR1 SGHTA and CDR2 FQGNSA. This CDR3 region has 13 residues. The CDR3 loop is CASSLYGKNTIYF. CDR3 in DNA: TGTGCCAGCAGCTTATACGGGAAAAACACCATATATTTT.

The CDR3 DNA sequence: TGTGCCAGTAGTTCAGGGCTAGCGCGTTTGGAGACCCAGTACTTC. Translation gives CASSSGLARLETQYF. The V call is TRBV19, the J call TRBJ2-5; possibly TRBD2 for D (6 bases). CDR3 size: 15 residues. Trimming left V 5 bases short and J 5 bases short, with 18 bases between. Germline V CDR1 and CDR2: LNHDA, SQIVND (reference sequence).

The chain has TRBV6-5 and TRBJ1-1; D perhaps matches TRBD1 (6 bases). CDR1 is MNHEY and CDR2 is SVGAGI in the germline V gene. The CDR3 runs to 15 residues. V shed 1 base and J shed 3 bases, with 12 bases lying between them. The CDR3 nucleotides are TGTGCCAGCAGTTACTTGGGGGCGCGGGACACTGAAGCTTTCTTT. This sequence encodes CASSYLGARDTEAFF.

This rearrangement joins TRBV4-3 to TRBJ2-1, with TRBD2 as a possible D gene (5 bases). The V and J ends lost 2 bases and 0 bases respectively, with 14 bases between them. CDR1 and CDR2 (germline): LGHNA, YSLEER. CDR3 length: 17 amino acids. This CDR3 reads CASSQSTGSSSYNEQFF. In nucleotides, the CDR3 is TGCGCCAGCAGCCAATCCACGGGGTCGAGCTCCTACAATGAGCAGTTCTTC.

This chain uses TRBV5-4 with TRBJ1-4, with 7 bases lining up with TRBD1. Germline CDR1 is SGHNT and CDR2 is YYREEE (reference sequence). The V gene end was trimmed by 4 bases and the J gene end by 8 bases; junction bases not matched to a gene: 8. This CDR3 spans 14 amino acids. The CDR3 DNA is TGTGCCAGCAGCCAACAGGGGCGGGGAGAAAAACTGTTTTTT. This encodes CASSQQGRGEKLFF.

J is TRBJ1-5 and V is TRBV18, with a possible D match to TRBD1 (6 bases). The CDR3 runs to 15 residues. Trimming stripped 2 bases from V and 5 bases from J, with 13 bases between. Germline V gives CDR1 KGHSH, CDR2 LQKENI. CDR3 in amino acids: CASSPRGGGDQPQHF. Here the CDR3 DNA reads TGTGCCAGCTCACCAAGGGGGGGCGGGGATCAGCCCCAGCATTTT.

This rearrangement joins TRBV28 to TRBJ2-1; TRBD2 aligns across 9 bases. Unmatched junction bases numbered 8, after V lost 10 bases and J lost 4 bases. This CDR3 comprises 14 residues. From germline, CDR1 is MDHEN and CDR2 SYDVKM. The CDR3 DNA follows: TGTGCCACCTCACTAGCGGGTACTTACAATGAGCAGTTCTTC. Amino acids: CATSLAGTYNEQFF.